What follows describes a single TCR beta chain. This sample's treatment: around 19 received Ad26.COV2.S at low or high dose, single or two shots; about five received placebo; per-sample allocation not given. Sample collection was performed on day 63 after the first vaccine or placebo injection. The source of the sample is a study of Ad26.COV2.S vaccination and SARS-CoV-2 variants. Whole-study context: It was the COV1001 Ad26.COV2.S trial arm that included the donor. The study gave Ad26.COV2.S intramuscularly, once or twice 56 days apart.

Some clones are missing from TCRdb's copy, which holds only in-frame ones; the method was immunoSEQ multiplex PCR. Here the sample spans around 270,000 clones, around 88% being singletons. This specimen consisted of peripheral blood, obtained in a trial of Ad26.COV2.S vaccine versus placebo. The sequence came from a person between 18 and 65 years old who received the Ad26.COV2.S COVID-19 vaccine or a placebo.

In nucleotides, the CDR3 is TGCGCCAGCAGCCCTCCGGGACAGCCTGGCTACACCTTC. It codes for CASSPPGQPGYTF. This sequence joins TRBV4-1 and TRBJ1-2; 7 bases map to TRBD1. CDR3 length: 13 residues. The V gene end was trimmed by 4 bases and the J gene end by 7 bases; junction bases not matched to a gene: 6. The germline V gene encodes CDR1 MGHRA and CDR2 YSYEKL.